This T cell receptor (beta chain) comes out of a study of blood T cells in healthy people across ages. This clonotype was found a few times. The second PCR ran roughly 7 to 12 cycles with a sample-barcoded 5' primer and J-beta primers. TCRdb re-analysed the 5' RACE reads in MiXCR, keeping a single row per CDR3 protein. The table lists over 450,000 distinct CDR3 sequences, around 24% of them singletons. Germline CDR1 reads SGHTA; CDR2 reads FQGNSA. This CDR3 has 14 amino acids. Trimming left V 3 bases short and J 4 bases short, with 9 bases between. Separately, the same data were catalogued under a study of T cells of mothers and their children.

The receptor comes from a boy between 10 and 17 years old in good health. The chain employs TRBV7-2 and TRBJ1-4; a weak D match, TRBD1 (6 bases). Sequencing was done on a sample of blood. In DNA form, the CDR3 reads TGTGCCAGCAGCTTTGGGGGCCTTAATGAAAAACTGTTTTTT. Residues: CASSFGGLNEKLFF.